The subject of this entry is one T cell receptor (beta chain). The sample is drawn from a study of blood T cell repertoires in COVID-19. Profiling relied on immunoSEQ multiplex PCR, and the TCRdb table lists in-frame clones only, not all of them. The repertoire holds roughly 290,000 clones, with 85% to 90% as singletons. Germline CDR1 and CDR2: KGHSH and LQKENI. This CDR3 has 15 amino acids. Losses at the gene ends were 3 bases for V and 0 bases for J; bases not matched to a gene: 5. The clonotype was recovered from a woman younger than 35 with acute COVID-19. The sample comprised PBMCs or T cells enriched from blood (not recorded which). The chain couples TRBV18 to TRBJ2-7; 7 bases align to TRBD2. Here the CDR3 reads CASSPGSGASYEQYF. The CDR3 nucleotides are TGTGCCAGCTCACCGGGCAGCGGGGCCTCCTACGAGCAGTACTTC.